This T cell receptor (beta chain) was recovered during a study of T cells in Graves' hyperthyroidism and ophthalmopathy. Stable Graves' hyperthyroidism meant no ophthalmopathy progression within 18 months. In this sample, this clonotype turned up a few times. The CDR3 is made up of 13 amino acids. Germline values: CDR1 SQVTM, CDR2 ANQGSEA. The V segment lost 7 bases and the J segment 6 bases; nucleotides outside the gene matches: 6. From RNA transcripts, TCR beta CDR3 regions were amplified. HTBI primers were employed in a first-round RT-PCR of the TCR CDR3. Each CDR3 protein is one row after TCRdb ran MiXCR on the multiplex PCR reads. The data hold over 700,000 distinct CDR3 sequences, with roughly 37% observed a single time.

Sequenced material: blood. The V gene is TRBV29-1, the J gene TRBJ2-2; 9 bases are a match to TRBD2. This TCR was recovered from a man between 18 and 35 years old with Graves' hyperthyroidism. In DNA, the CDR3 is TGCAGCGCGCGGGAGGGTAATTCCGGGGAGCTGTTTTTT. This gives the protein CSAREGNSGELFF.